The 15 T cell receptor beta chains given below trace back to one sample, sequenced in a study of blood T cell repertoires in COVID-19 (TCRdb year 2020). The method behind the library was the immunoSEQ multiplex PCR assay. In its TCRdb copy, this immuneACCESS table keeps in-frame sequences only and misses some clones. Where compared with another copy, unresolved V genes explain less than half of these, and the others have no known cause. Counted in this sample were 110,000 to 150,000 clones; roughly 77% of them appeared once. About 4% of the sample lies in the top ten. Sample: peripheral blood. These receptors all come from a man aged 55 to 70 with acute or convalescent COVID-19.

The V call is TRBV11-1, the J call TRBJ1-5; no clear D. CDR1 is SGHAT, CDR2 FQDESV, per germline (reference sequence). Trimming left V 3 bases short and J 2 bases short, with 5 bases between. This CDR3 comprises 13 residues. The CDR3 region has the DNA TGTGCCAGCAGCTTCACGGGCAATCAGCCCCAGCATTTT. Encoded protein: CASSFTGNQPQHF.

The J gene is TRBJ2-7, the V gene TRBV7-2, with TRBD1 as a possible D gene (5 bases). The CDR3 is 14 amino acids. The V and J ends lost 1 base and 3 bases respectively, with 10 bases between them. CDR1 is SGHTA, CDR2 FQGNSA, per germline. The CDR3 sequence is CASSLVTAIYEQYF. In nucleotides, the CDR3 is TGTGCCAGCAGCTTAGTGACAGCCATCTACGAGCAGTACTTC.

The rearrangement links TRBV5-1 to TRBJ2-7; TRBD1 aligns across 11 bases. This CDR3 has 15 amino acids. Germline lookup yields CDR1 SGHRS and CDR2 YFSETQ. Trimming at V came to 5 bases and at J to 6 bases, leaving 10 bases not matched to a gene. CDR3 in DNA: TGCGCCAGCAGTCCTAGGACAGGGGGCTTCGGCGAGCAGTACTTC. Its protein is CASSPRTGGFGEQYF.

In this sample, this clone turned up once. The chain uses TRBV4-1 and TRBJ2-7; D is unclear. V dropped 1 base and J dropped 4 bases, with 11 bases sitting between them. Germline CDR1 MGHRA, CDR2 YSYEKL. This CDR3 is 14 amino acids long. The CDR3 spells CASSQVSELYEQYF. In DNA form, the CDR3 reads TGCGCCAGCAGCCAAGTTTCGGAGTTGTACGAGCAGTACTTC.

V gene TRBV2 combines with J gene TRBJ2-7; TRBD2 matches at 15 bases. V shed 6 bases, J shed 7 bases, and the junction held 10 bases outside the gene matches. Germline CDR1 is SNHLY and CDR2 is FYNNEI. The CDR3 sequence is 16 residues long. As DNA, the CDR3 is TGTGCCAGCAGAGGGGGACTAGCGGGAGGATTGGGGGAGCAGTACTTC. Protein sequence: CASRGGLAGGLGEQYF.

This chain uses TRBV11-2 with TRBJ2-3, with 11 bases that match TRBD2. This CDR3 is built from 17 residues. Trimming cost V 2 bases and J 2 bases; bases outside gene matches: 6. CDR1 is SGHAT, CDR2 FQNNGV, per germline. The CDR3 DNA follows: TGTGCCAGCAGCTTATGGGCGACTAGCGGGGCCACAGATACGCAGTATTTT. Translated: CASSLWATSGATDTQYF. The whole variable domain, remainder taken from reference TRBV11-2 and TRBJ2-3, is EAGVAQSPRYKIIEKRQSVAFWCNPISGHATLYWYQQILGQGPKLLIQFQNNGVVDDSQLPKDRFSAERLKGVDSTLKIQPAKLEDSAVYLCASSLWATSGATDTQYFGPGTRLTVL.

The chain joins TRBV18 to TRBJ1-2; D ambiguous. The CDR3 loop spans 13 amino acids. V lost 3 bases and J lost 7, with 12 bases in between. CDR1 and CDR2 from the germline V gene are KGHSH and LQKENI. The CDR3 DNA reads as TGTGCCAGCTCACCCGCCGACAACAGTGGCTACACCTTC. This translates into CASSPADNSGYTF.

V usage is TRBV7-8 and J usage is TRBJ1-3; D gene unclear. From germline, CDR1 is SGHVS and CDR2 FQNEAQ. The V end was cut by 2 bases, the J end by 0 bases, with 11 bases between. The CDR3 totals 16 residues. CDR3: CASSLMGRNSGNTIYF. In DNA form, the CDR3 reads TGTGCCAGCAGCTTAATGGGGAGGAACTCTGGAAACACCATATATTTT.

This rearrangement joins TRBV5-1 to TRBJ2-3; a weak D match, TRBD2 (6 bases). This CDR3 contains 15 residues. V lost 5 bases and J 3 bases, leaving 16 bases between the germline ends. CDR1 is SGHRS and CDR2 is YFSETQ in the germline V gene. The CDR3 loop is CASRSSGLVTDTQYF. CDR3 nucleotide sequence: TGCGCCAGCAGGAGTTCGGGACTGGTAACAGATACGCAGTATTTT.

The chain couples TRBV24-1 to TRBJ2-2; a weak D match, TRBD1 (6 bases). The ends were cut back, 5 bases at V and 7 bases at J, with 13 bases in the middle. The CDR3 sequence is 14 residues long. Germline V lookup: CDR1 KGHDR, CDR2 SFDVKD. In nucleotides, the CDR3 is TGTGCCACCAGTGCTACAGGGTTGGGCGGGGAGCTGTTTTTT. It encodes CATSATGLGGELFF.

The CDR3: CASSFRTGGNTEAFF. CDR3 nucleotides: TGTGCCAGCAGTTTTAGGACAGGCGGGAACACTGAAGCTTTCTTT. The chain joins TRBV6-6 to TRBJ1-1, with 7 bases lining up with TRBD1. CDR3 length equals 15 residues. CDR1 and CDR2 from the germline V gene are MNHNY and SVGAGI (reference sequence). The V gene end was trimmed by 4 bases and the J gene end by 1 base; junction bases not matched to a gene: 6.

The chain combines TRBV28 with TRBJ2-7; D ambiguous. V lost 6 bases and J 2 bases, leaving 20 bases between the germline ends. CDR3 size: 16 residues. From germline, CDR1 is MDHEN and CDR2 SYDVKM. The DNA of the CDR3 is TGTGCCAGCAGCGCTAGTTGGGTCCTGATGACCTACGAGCAGTACTTC. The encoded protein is CASSASWVLMTYEQYF.

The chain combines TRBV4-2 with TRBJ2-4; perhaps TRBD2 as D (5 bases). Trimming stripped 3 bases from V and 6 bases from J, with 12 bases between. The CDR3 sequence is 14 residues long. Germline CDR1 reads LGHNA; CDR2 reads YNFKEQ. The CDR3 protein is CASSQGVGLNIQYF. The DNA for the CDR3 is TGTGCCAGCAGCCAGGGAGTGGGGTTAAACATTCAGTACTTC.

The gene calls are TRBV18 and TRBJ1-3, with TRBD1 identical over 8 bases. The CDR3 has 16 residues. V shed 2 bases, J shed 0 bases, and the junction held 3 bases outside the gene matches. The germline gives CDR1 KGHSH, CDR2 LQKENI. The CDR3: CASSPGQGSSGNTIYF. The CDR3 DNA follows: TGTGCCAGCTCACCAGGACAGGGAAGCTCTGGAAACACCATATATTTT.

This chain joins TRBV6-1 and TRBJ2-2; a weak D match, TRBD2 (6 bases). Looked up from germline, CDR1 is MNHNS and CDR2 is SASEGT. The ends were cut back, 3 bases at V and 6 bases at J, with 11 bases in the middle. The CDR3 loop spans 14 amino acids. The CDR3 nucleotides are TGTGCCAGCAGTGAGGGAGGATGGGCCGGGGAGCTGTTTTTT. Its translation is CASSEGGWAGELFF.